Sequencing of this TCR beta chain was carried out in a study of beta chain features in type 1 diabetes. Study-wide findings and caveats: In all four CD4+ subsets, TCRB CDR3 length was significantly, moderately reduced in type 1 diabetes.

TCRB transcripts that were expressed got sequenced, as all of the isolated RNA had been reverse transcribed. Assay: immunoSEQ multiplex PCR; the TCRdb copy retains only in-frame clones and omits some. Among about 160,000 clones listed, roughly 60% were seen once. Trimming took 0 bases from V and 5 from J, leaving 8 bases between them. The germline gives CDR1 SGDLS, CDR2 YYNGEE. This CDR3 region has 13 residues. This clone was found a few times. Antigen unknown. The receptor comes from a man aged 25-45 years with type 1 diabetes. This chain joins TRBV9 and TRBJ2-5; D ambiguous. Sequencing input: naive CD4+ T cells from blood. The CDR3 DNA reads TGTGCCAGCAGCGTAGGAGAGATCGAGACCCAGTACTTC. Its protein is CASSVGEIETQYF.